This is a list of T cell receptor beta chains from one sample in a study of blood T cell repertoires in COVID-19. Profiled with immunoSEQ multiplex PCR; TCRdb holds only in-frame clones, not every one. The repertoire holds 150,000 to 200,000 clones, with around 90% as singletons. Input material: peripheral blood. Receptor source: a man aged 55 to 70 with active or convalescent COVID-19. CDR3s include the opening cysteine and the closing phenylalanine or tryptophan. A D gene is named only where the DNA matches it firmly. Clone size appears in some rows only: once, few, many, or a class for an expanded clone.

D gene: -; clone size: -; V gene: TRBV6-5; J gene: TRBJ2-2; CDR3 DNA: TGTGCCAGCACTTACTCAGGAGTTGACGGGGAGCTGTTTTTT; CDR3 protein: CASTYSGVDGELFF
D gene: -; clone size: once; V gene: TRBV10-1; J gene: TRBJ1-1; CDR3 DNA: TGCGCCAGCGCGCCAGGGCGGGGAAACACTGAAGCTTTCTTT; CDR3 protein: CASAPGRGNTEAFF
D gene: -; clone size: -; V gene: TRBV4-1; J gene: TRBJ1-6; CDR3 DNA: TGCGCCAGCAGCCAAGCAGCCATCCGGGATTCACCCCTCCACTTT; CDR3 protein: CASSQAAIRDSPLHF
D gene: -; clone size: -; V gene: TRBV5-8; J gene: TRBJ2-7; CDR3 DNA: TGTGCCAGCAGCTCCGTCGGTCAGCAGTACTTC; CDR3 protein: CASSSVGQQYF
D gene: TRBD2; clone size: -; V gene: TRBV11-2; J gene: TRBJ2-3; CDR3 DNA: TGTGCCAGCAGCTTGCTCAGCGGGGGCTACACAGATACGCAGTATTTT; CDR3 protein: CASSLLSGGYTDTQYF
D gene: -; clone size: -; V gene: TRBV6-6; J gene: TRBJ1-3; CDR3 DNA: TGTGCCAGCAGTCTTATCTCTGGAAACACCATATATTTT; CDR3 protein: CASSLISGNTIYF
D gene: -; clone size: -; V gene: TRBV6-1; J gene: TRBJ1-5; CDR3 DNA: TGTGCCAGCAGTGAAGGAATCGCCAGGGCGAATCAGCCCCAGCATTTT; CDR3 protein: CASSEGIARANQPQHF
D gene: TRBD1; clone size: once; V gene: TRBV4-1; J gene: TRBJ2-2; CDR3 DNA: TGCGCCAGCAGCCAGACAGGGGTTCGCACCGGGGAGCTGTTTTTT; CDR3 protein: CASSQTGVRTGELFF
D gene: -; clone size: once; V gene: TRBV3-1/TRBV3-2; J gene: TRBJ2-7; CDR3 DNA: TGTGCCAGCAGGGGGGAAGGGCGGGGCGGCGAGCAGTACTTC; CDR3 protein: CASRGEGRGGEQYF
D gene: TRBD1; clone size: -; V gene: TRBV20-1; J gene: TRBJ1-2; CDR3 DNA: TGCAGTGCCAGGACAGGGTATGACTACACCTTC; CDR3 protein: CSARTGYDYTF
D gene: TRBD2; clone size: -; V gene: TRBV4-2; J gene: TRBJ2-4; CDR3 DNA: TGTGCCAGCAGCCAAGATGGGACTATAAACATTCAGTACTTC; CDR3 protein: CASSQDGTINIQYF
D gene: -; clone size: -; V gene: TRBV30; J gene: TRBJ1-3; CDR3 DNA: TGTGCCTGGCAGCGGGGCCGCTCTGGAAACACCATATATTTT; CDR3 protein: CAWQRGRSGNTIYF
D gene: -; clone size: -; V gene: TRBV4-2; J gene: TRBJ2-3; CDR3 DNA: TGTGCCAGCAGCCAAGAACGCCTGCGGGATACGCAGTATTTT; CDR3 protein: CASSQERLRDTQYF
D gene: -; clone size: -; V gene: TRBV27; J gene: TRBJ1-1; CDR3 DNA: TGTGCCAGCAGTTTACACCCGGGGGGAAGCACTGAAGCTTTCTTT; CDR3 protein: CASSLHPGGSTEAFF
D gene: -; clone size: many; V gene: TRBV5-1; J gene: TRBJ2-1; CDR3 DNA: TGCGCCAGCAGATCCCAGGGAGGTAATGAGCAGTTCTTC; CDR3 protein: CASRSQGGNEQFF
D gene: -; clone size: -; V gene: TRBV20-1; J gene: TRBJ1-2; CDR3 DNA: TGCAGTGCTAGAGCCGACAGCCCCTTC; CDR3 protein: CSARADSPF
D gene: TRBD1; clone size: -; V gene: TRBV4-1; J gene: TRBJ1-6; CDR3 DNA: TGCGCCAGCAGCCAAAGAGGTCAGGGGGCGAGGTCCTATAATTCACCCCTCCACTTT; CDR3 protein: CASSQRGQGARSYNSPLHF
D gene: -; clone size: few; V gene: TRBV5-1; J gene: TRBJ2-7; CDR3 DNA: TGCGCCAGCAGCTTGGTGGCTGGGAGCTCCTACGAGCAGTACTTC; CDR3 protein: CASSLVAGSSYEQYF
D gene: -; clone size: once; V gene: TRBV7-2; J gene: TRBJ2-1; CDR3 DNA: TGTGCCAGCAGCGCTCTTGGCCGCCTCTGGTACAATGAGCAGTTCTTC; CDR3 protein: CASSALGRLWYNEQFF
D gene: TRBD1; clone size: -; V gene: TRBV2; J gene: TRBJ1-1; CDR3 DNA: TGTGCCAGCAGTGGACAGGGGGCGGTGACTGAAGCTTTCTTT; CDR3 protein: CASSGQGAVTEAFF
D gene: -; clone size: -; V gene: TRBV3-1/TRBV3-2; J gene: TRBJ1-2; CDR3 DNA: TGTGCCAGCAGCCACTGGACACCCCTTGATGGCTACACCTTC; CDR3 protein: CASSHWTPLDGYTF
D gene: -; clone size: -; V gene: TRBV6-6; J gene: TRBJ1-1; CDR3 DNA: TGTGCCAGCAGTTATAAAGGACAGAACACTGAAGCTTTCTTT; CDR3 protein: CASSYKGQNTEAFF
D gene: -; clone size: -; V gene: TRBV27; J gene: TRBJ2-2; CDR3 DNA: TGTGCCAGCAGTTTATTGGGGCAGAACACCGGGGAGCTGTTTTTT; CDR3 protein: CASSLLGQNTGELFF
D gene: TRBD2; clone size: -; V gene: TRBV4-1; J gene: TRBJ2-1; CDR3 DNA: TGCGCCAGCAGCCGATACCTTAGCGGGGGGTTCTACAATGAGCAGTTCTTC; CDR3 protein: CASSRYLSGGFYNEQFF
D gene: TRBD1; clone size: -; V gene: TRBV5-1; J gene: TRBJ1-1; CDR3 DNA: TGCGCCAGTCAGGGGACAGACATTGGGAACACTGAAGCTTTCTTT; CDR3 protein: CASQGTDIGNTEAFF
D gene: -; clone size: -; V gene: TRBV3-1/TRBV3-2; J gene: TRBJ2-1; CDR3 DNA: TGTGCCAGCAGTCGTCGAGGGGGGGTCTACAATGAGCAGTTCTTC; CDR3 protein: CASSRRGGVYNEQFF
D gene: -; clone size: -; V gene: TRBV6-1; J gene: TRBJ1-5; CDR3 DNA: TGTGCCAGCAGTGTATATCGGCAGGGCCACGATAGCAATCAGCCCCAGCATTTT; CDR3 protein: CASSVYRQGHDSNQPQHF
D gene: -; clone size: -; V gene: TRBV3-1/TRBV3-2; J gene: TRBJ1-5; CDR3 DNA: TGTGCCAGCAGCCAAGTAAGGGCAGGGAGGTCGGGGCAGCCCCAGCATTTT; CDR3 protein: CASSQVRAGRSGQPQHF
D gene: -; clone size: -; V gene: TRBV20-1; J gene: TRBJ1-1; CDR3 DNA: TGCAGTGCTAGACAGGGCACTGAAGCTTTCTTT; CDR3 protein: CSARQGTEAFF
D gene: TRBD1; clone size: -; V gene: TRBV4-1; J gene: TRBJ1-5; CDR3 DNA: TGCGCCAGCAGCCAAGAACGACCGACAGGGGATCAGCCCCAGCATTTT; CDR3 protein: CASSQERPTGDQPQHF
D gene: TRBD1; clone size: few; V gene: TRBV2; J gene: TRBJ1-1; CDR3 DNA: TGTGCCAGCAGGCTACAGGGGGCCTTGAACACTGAAGCTTTCTTT; CDR3 protein: CASRLQGALNTEAFF
D gene: TRBD2; clone size: -; V gene: TRBV7-2; J gene: TRBJ2-7; CDR3 DNA: TGTGCCAGCAGCGATCGACTAGCGGGGTCAACCCTCTCCTACGAGCAGTACTTC; CDR3 protein: CASSDRLAGSTLSYEQYF
D gene: -; clone size: -; V gene: TRBV19; J gene: TRBJ1-6; CDR3 DNA: TGTGCCAGTAGTATTGAGCTCAGGCGAAATTCACCCCTCCACTTT; CDR3 protein: CASSIELRRNSPLHF
D gene: -; clone size: few; V gene: TRBV15; J gene: TRBJ1-2; CDR3 DNA: TGTGCCACCAGCAGCAGGGGCCTTAACTATGGCTACACCTTC; CDR3 protein: CATSSRGLNYGYTF
D gene: -; clone size: -; V gene: TRBV7-9; J gene: TRBJ1-4; CDR3 DNA: TGTGCCAGCAGCTTACAGGGGACCCGACGAAAACTGTTTTTT; CDR3 protein: CASSLQGTRRKLFF
D gene: -; clone size: once; V gene: TRBV6-5; J gene: TRBJ2-7; CDR3 DNA: TGTGCCAGCAGTTACCCCCCCCGGGAGTACTTC; CDR3 protein: CASSYPPREYF
D gene: -; clone size: -; V gene: TRBV5-4; J gene: TRBJ2-2; CDR3 DNA: TGTGCCAGCAGCCATCGGGGTTACACCGGGGAGCTGTTTTTT; CDR3 protein: CASSHRGYTGELFF